This entry lists 20 T cell receptor beta chains sequenced from one sample in a study of blood T cell repertoires in COVID-19. Clones were read by immunoSEQ multiplex PCR, and TCRdb kept only the in-frame ones, dropping some. The sample contains roughly 120,000 clones, roughly 85% of which appear only once. The specimen was peripheral blood. The source is a man aged 25 to 45 with acute or convalescent COVID-19.

J is TRBJ2-5 and V is TRBV19, with D possibly being TRBD1 (6 bases). V was clipped by 4 bases and J by 1 base, with 13 bases between them. The CDR3 consists of 15 residues. Germline lookup yields CDR1 LNHDA and CDR2 SQIVND (reference sequence). The CDR3 DNA is TGTGCCAGTAGTAATTCAGGGGCTTCCCAAGAGACCCAGTACTTC. Residues: CASSNSGASQETQYF.

V is TRBV3-1 (or the pseudogene TRBV3-2) and J is TRBJ2-7, with D uncertain. Deletions cut 3 bases from V and 3 bases from J, with 6 bases between. This CDR3 is built from 12 residues. CDR1 and CDR2 (germline): LGHDT, YNNKEL (reference sequence). DNA for the CDR3: TGTGCCAGCAGCCACTGGAGCTACGAGCAGTACTTC. It is translated as CASSHWSYEQYF.

A word on this clone: Germline is not matched at one junction end, which may reflect a read error. This CDR3 reads CASSDRGPSDAFF. The CDR3 DNA follows: TGTGCCAGCAGCGACAGGGGGCCGTCTGATGCTTTCTTT. V gene TRBV27 combines with J gene TRBJ1-1; 10 nucleotides agree with TRBD1. Germline assignment: CDR1 MNHEY and CDR2 SMNVEV (reference sequence). The CDR3 covers 13 residues.

The rearrangement links TRBV27 to TRBJ1-6, with TRBD1 matching 10 bases. The CDR3 is 15 amino acids. V gave up 5 bases and J gave up 5 bases; unmatched junction bases: 3. Germline V lookup: CDR1 MNHEY, CDR2 SMNVEV (reference sequence). The CDR3 DNA is TGTGCCAGCAGTAGGGGACAGGGGAATAATTCACCCCTCCACTTT. Translation gives CASSRGQGNNSPLHF.

This clone has only a few counts. The CDR3 is CASSQLTGAGNTIYF. The CDR3 DNA sequence: TGTGCCAGCAGCCAGCTGACAGGGGCGGGAAACACCATATATTTT. This chain uses TRBV4-2 with TRBJ1-3; TRBD1 agrees at 8 bases. CDR1 is LGHNA, CDR2 YNFKEQ, per germline. The junction had 5 bases not matched to a gene; V was cut back by 3 bases and J by 4 bases. The CDR3 runs to 15 residues.

The DNA of the CDR3 is TGTGCCAGCAGCCAAGAAGAGCGGGGGGGCAGGTACGAGCAGTACTTC. Protein: CASSQEERGGRYEQYF. V is TRBV3-1 (or the pseudogene TRBV3-2) and J is TRBJ2-7, with 10 bases lining up with TRBD2. CDR3 length equals 16 residues. Germline trimming cut 0 bases from V and 4 bases from J; bases unmatched to any gene: 6. Germline V gives CDR1 LGHDT, CDR2 YNNKEL (reference sequence).

The chain joins TRBV2 to TRBJ2-7; weak D call: TRBD2 (6 bases). Germline values: CDR1 SNHLY, CDR2 FYNNEI. V lost 4 bases and J lost 4, with 14 bases in between. The CDR3 runs 14 residues. The CDR3 region is CASSVAGRGYEQYV. The CDR3 DNA sequence: TGTGCCAGCAGTGTGGCAGGGCGGGGTTACGAGCAGTACGTC.

This clone was seen more than once but under ten times. The chain employs TRBV10-3 and TRBJ2-2, with 8 positions matching TRBD1. J lost 4 bases, V lost 6 bases, and 4 bases had no gene match. Germline CDR1 is ENHRY and CDR2 is SYGVKD. The CDR3 has 14 residues. The CDR3 DNA reads as TGTGCCATCAGCGAGGACAGGGCCACCGGGGAGCTGTTTTTT. This encodes CAISEDRATGELFF.

The rearrangement links TRBV20-1 to TRBJ2-5; D is possibly TRBD1 (5 bases). The CDR3 sequence is 10 residues long. Germline-derived CDR1 and CDR2 are DFQATT and SNEGSKA (reference sequence). Trimming removed 6 bases at V and 7 bases at J, with 9 bases between. CDR3 nucleotide sequence: TGCAGTGCCCAGGGTCCGACCCAGTACTTC. This translates into CSAQGPTQYF.

The chain carries TRBV24-1 and TRBJ2-3; D uncertain. This CDR3 spans 13 amino acids. Trimming pared 3 bases from V and 3 bases from J, leaving 6 bases between. From germline, CDR1 is KGHDR and CDR2 SFDVKD. Here the CDR3 DNA reads TGTGCCACCAGTGATCCCTCGACAGATACGCAGTATTTT. Translating it yields CATSDPSTDTQYF.

The rearrangement uses TRBV5-8 and TRBJ2-3; D is perhaps TRBD1 (6 bases). This CDR3 has 14 residues. The V gene's germline CDR1 is SGHTS and CDR2 YDEGEE. V was pared by 10 bases and J by 2 bases, with 17 bases between. The DNA for the CDR3 is TGTGCCCCTGGCGCGGACAGCATCACAGATACGCAGTATTTT. The encoded protein is CAPGADSITDTQYF.

V gene TRBV5-1 combines with J gene TRBJ2-5; 9 bases match TRBD2. J gave up 4 bases and V 4 bases, and 8 bases lay outside the gene matches. The CDR3 contains 15 residues. Germline V gene lookup returns CDR1 SGHRS and CDR2 YFSETQ. The CDR3, as DNA: TGCGCCAGCAGCCCGGTAGCGGGAGTGAGAGAGACCCAGTACTTC. Translation: CASSPVAGVRETQYF.

The chain has TRBV9 and TRBJ1-3; tentatively, D is TRBD1 (5 bases). Trimming shortened V by 2 bases and J by 4 bases, and 16 bases separated the two germline ends. Germline V lookup: CDR1 SGDLS, CDR2 YYNGEE. This CDR3 spans 16 amino acids. The CDR3 is CASSVHGAAGGNTIYF. The DNA of the CDR3 is TGTGCCAGCAGCGTCCACGGGGCCGCGGGGGGAAACACCATATATTTT. The full variable domain, with the rest looked up from reference TRBV9 and TRBJ1-3, is DSGVTQTPKHLITATGQRVTLRCSPRSGDLSVYWYQQSLDQGLQFLIQYYNGEERAKGNILERFSAQQFPDLHSELNLSSLELGDSALYFCASSVHGAAGGNTIYFGEGSWLTVV.

V and J are TRBV7-6 and TRBJ2-1; no clear D. The CDR3 is 15 residues long. Deletions cut 0 bases from V and 0 bases from J, with 6 bases between. Germline CDR1 SGHVS, CDR2 FNYEAQ. CDR3 protein: CASSLAVSSYNEQFF. For the CDR3, the DNA is TGTGCCAGCAGCTTAGCGGTGAGCTCCTACAATGAGCAGTTCTTC.

This chain uses TRBV7-2 with TRBJ1-3; D possibly corresponds to TRBD1 (5 bases). Germline CDR1 reads SGHTA; CDR2 reads FQGNSA. The CDR3 contains 15 residues. Trimming cost V 5 bases and J 4 bases, with 15 bases left between them. The chain's CDR3 is CASSPRGGGGNTIYF. DNA of the CDR3: TGTGCCAGCAGCCCCCGCGGGGGAGGAGGAAACACCATATATTTT.

The chain recombines TRBV6-6 with TRBJ1-6; TRBD1 is a possible D gene (6 bases). Germline V gene lookup returns CDR1 MNHNY and CDR2 SVGAGI (reference sequence). With 2 bases removed from V and 5 bases from J, the gap between germline ends came to 7 bases. The CDR3 has 14 amino acids. This CDR3 reads CASSYTGHNSPLHF. The CDR3 DNA reads TGTGCCAGCAGTTACACAGGGCATAATTCACCCCTCCACTTT.

This chain links TRBV29-1 with TRBJ1-1, with TRBD1 identical over 7 bases. The J segment lost 0 bases and the V segment lost 6 bases, leaving 10 bases of the junction unmatched. The CDR3 loop spans 15 amino acids. Germline lookup yields CDR1 SQVTM and CDR2 ANQGSEA. In nucleotides, the CDR3 is TGCAGCGTGACCCGCAACAGGGGCCTGAACACTGAAGCTTTCTTT. Its protein product is CSVTRNRGLNTEAFF.

This chain connects TRBV19 to TRBJ2-2; D is perhaps TRBD1 (5 bases). The V end was cut by 5 bases, the J end by 5 bases, with 15 bases between. This CDR3 has 15 amino acids. Germline V lookup: CDR1 LNHDA, CDR2 SQIVND (reference sequence). CDR3 bases: TGTGCCAGTAGTCCGGGCAGGGTGTGGACCGGGGAGCTGTTTTTT. The encoded protein is CASSPGRVWTGELFF.

The rearrangement joins TRBV25-1 to TRBJ2-5, with 8 positions matching TRBD2. The germline V gene has CDR1 MGHDK and CDR2 SYGVNS. Losses at the gene ends were 10 bases for V and 1 base for J; bases not matched to a gene: 8. This CDR3 is built from 14 residues. CDR3 sequence: CATGGFQGQETQYF. In nucleotides, the CDR3 is TGTGCCACGGGGGGGTTCCAGGGCCAAGAGACCCAGTACTTC.

The rearrangement links TRBV29-1 to TRBJ2-1; 8 nucleotides align to TRBD2. Germline assignment: CDR1 SQVTM and CDR2 ANQGSEA. The CDR3 has 17 residues. The junction had 11 bases not matched to a gene; V was cut back by 4 bases and J by 0 bases. DNA for the CDR3: TGCAGCGTTGTCCGCCTAGCGGGCGCTAGCTCCTACAATGAGCAGTTCTTC. Amino acid sequence: CSVVRLAGASSYNEQFF.